This T cell receptor beta chain was obtained from a study of Ad26.COV2.S vaccination and SARS-CoV-2 variants. Treatment reported: 19 received Ad26.COV2.S at low or high dose, single or two shots; 5 received placebo; per-sample allocation not given. Vaccine and placebo recipients were sampled on day 63 after the first injection. Only in-frame clones appear in the TCRdb table, and some are missing; sequencing was by immunoSEQ multiplex PCR. The repertoire includes hundreds of thousands of clones, around 87% of them detected once, and about 3.6% sits in the top ten. The CDR3 loop spans 14 amino acids. The V gene's germline CDR1 is KGHDR and CDR2 SFDVKD. Trimming pared 9 bases from V and 7 bases from J, leaving 18 bases between.

This receptor was identified in a person between 18 and 65 years old who received the Ad26.COV2.S COVID-19 vaccine or a placebo. The sample in question was peripheral blood, obtained in a trial of Ad26.COV2.S vaccine versus placebo. The chain carries TRBV24-1 and TRBJ2-1, with D tentatively TRBD2 (6 bases). CDR3 residues: CATGLGGPGNEQFF. The CDR3 region has the DNA TGTGCCACCGGATTAGGAGGGCCGGGAAATGAGCAGTTCTTC.